This TCR beta chain is drawn from a study of OX40 agonist ivuxolimab in advanced cancers. Study overall: Treatment of patients was with ivuxolimab, an agonistic anti-OX40 (CD134) antibody. Study observations and caveats: At doses 0.1 to 3.0 mg/kg, CD4+ and CD8+ clones expanded.

Sequencing was performed with immunoSEQ multiplex PCR; in TCRdb, only in-frame clones are kept and a portion is missing. The sample holds under 70,000 clones, around 88% seen once. Comment on this clone: Its specificity is not known.

The germline CDR1 and CDR2 sequences are MNHNS and SASEGT. V shed 8 bases, J shed 9 bases, and the junction held 8 bases outside the gene matches. The length of the CDR3 is 13 residues. This clonotype was sampled from an adult with an advanced solid tumor such as melanoma, head and neck, liver or kidney cancer. The starting material was CD4+ or CD8+ T cells sorted from blood, obtained in a trial of the OX40 agonist ivuxolimab. The chain employs TRBV6-1 and TRBJ1-5; TRBD1 aligns across 9 bases. This chain's CDR3 is CASGRDRVGPQHF. The CDR3 nucleotides read TGTGCCAGCGGACGGGACAGGGTGGGGCCCCAGCATTTT.